What follows are 17 T cell receptor beta chains derived from one specimen sequenced in a study of CD8+CD57+ T cells in acquired aplastic anemia. Patients who underwent sequencing had shown CD8+CD57+ cell expansion by flow cytometry. Profiling that covered TCR beta VDJ and CDR3 relied on genomic DNA as its template. TCRdb used MiXCR to reprocess the reads, holding one entry per CDR3 protein. The table has some 150,000 distinct CDR3 sequences, about 48% seen once; the top ten hold around 12%. What was sequenced was sorted CD4+, CD8+, or CD8+CD57+ T cells (not recorded which) from PBMCs. The receptor source for this set is a human donor with aplastic anemia.

This clonotype was observed at least ten times. The CDR3, as DNA: TGTGCCAGCAGCCTTACAGGGAACTATGGCTACACCTTC. It encodes CASSLTGNYGYTF. The rearrangement joins TRBV13 to TRBJ1-2, with D possibly TRBD1 on 6 matching bases. Germline loops: CDR1 PRHDT, CDR2 FYEKMQ (reference sequence). This CDR3 is 13 amino acids long. Trimming removed 5 bases from V and 2 bases from J, with 9 bases in between.

This clonotype was counted once. The CDR3 loop is CASSPRGPGETQYF. CDR3 bases: TGTGCCAGCAGCCCTCGGGGACCCGGGGAGACCCAGTACTTC. V gene TRBV9 combines with J gene TRBJ2-5; either TRBD1 or TRBD2 may fit D (5 bases each). CDR1 and CDR2 from the germline V gene are SGDLS and YYNGEE. The CDR3 runs to 14 residues. Trimming left V 4 bases short and J 5 bases short, with 15 bases between.

This rearrangement joins TRBV10-2 to TRBJ1-1; D call uncertain. The V gene's germline CDR1 is WSHSY and CDR2 SAAADI. Trimming took off 6 bases at V and 1 base at J, with 12 bases between the two ends. There are 14 residues in the CDR3. DNA for the CDR3: TGCGCCAGCAGAGACCCACGAGAGAACACTGAAGCTTTCTTT. Encoded protein: CASRDPRENTEAFF.

There are many counts of this clonotype. The chain combines TRBV6-5 with TRBJ2-7; D not resolved. CDR3 length equals 16 residues. V lost 2 bases and J lost 0, with 14 bases in between. CDR1 and CDR2 (germline): MNHEY, SVGAGI. The CDR3 loop is CASSYLRLASSYEQYF. The CDR3 bases are TGTGCCAGCAGTTACCTACGACTCGCGAGCTCCTACGAGCAGTACTTC.

This chain joins TRBV20-1 and TRBJ2-1; 11 bases are a match to TRBD2. Germline-derived CDR1 and CDR2 are DFQATT and SNEGSKA (reference sequence). The CDR3 length is 15 residues. J was trimmed by 3 bases and V by 5 bases; bases with no gene match: 6. The CDR3 bases are TGCAGTGCTTACCTGGGGACTAGCGGCTACAATGAGCAGTTCTTC. Protein product: CSAYLGTSGYNEQFF.

This clonotype has a count of ten or more. The chain joins TRBV7-8 to TRBJ2-5; 11 positions match TRBD1. The CDR3 runs to 17 residues. V lost 1 base and J lost 0; bases outside the gene matches: 4. Germline-derived CDR1 and CDR2 are SGHVS and FQNEAQ. CDR3 bases: TGTGCCAGCAGCTTAGAACGGACAGGGGGCGACCAAGAGACCCAGTACTTC. It encodes CASSLERTGGDQETQYF.

The chain combines TRBV20-1 with TRBJ2-5, with D possibly matching TRBD2 (6 bases). CDR1 and CDR2 from the germline V gene are DFQATT and SNEGSKA (reference sequence). The CDR3 consists of 13 residues. Trimming removed 1 base at V and 2 bases at J, with 8 bases between. CDR3 nucleotide sequence: TGCAGTGCTAGAGGTGGGGGGCAAGAGACCCAGTACTTC. Residues: CSARGGGQETQYF.

This clonotype came up a few times. This chain joins TRBV6-5 and TRBJ1-4, with a weak D call TRBD1 (5 bases). Looked up from germline, CDR1 is MNHEY and CDR2 is SVGAGI. Trimming removed 0 bases from V and 5 bases from J, with 10 bases in between. This CDR3 has 15 residues. CDR3 protein: CASSYSGDRNEKLFF. As DNA, the CDR3 is TGTGCCAGCAGTTACTCCGGCGACAGAAATGAAAAACTGTTTTTT.

At least ten counts were recorded for this clonotype. The chain is built from TRBV15 and TRBJ1-4, with D perhaps TRBD1 (5 bases). CDR1 and CDR2 (germline): LNHNV, YYDKDF (reference sequence). The CDR3 loop spans 17 amino acids. Trimming removed 0 bases at V and 5 bases at J, with 16 bases between. This chain's CDR3 is CATSREVIQGGNEKLFF. DNA of the CDR3: TGTGCCACCAGCAGAGAAGTGATCCAGGGAGGGAATGAAAAACTGTTTTTT.

Many counts were recorded for this clonotype. The chain combines TRBV27 with TRBJ2-1, with 9 bases identical to TRBD2. V dropped 2 bases and J dropped 5; count of bases not matched to a gene: 4. CDR1 is MNHEY and CDR2 is SMNVEV in the germline V gene (reference sequence). The CDR3 totals 15 residues. The CDR3 nucleotides are TGTGCCAGCAGTTTACGGCGGGGGGGCAACAATGAGCAGTTCTTC. Its translation: CASSLRRGGNNEQFF.

This clonotype was seen just once. This sequence joins TRBV20-1 and TRBJ2-1, with D tentatively TRBD1 or TRBD2 (5 bases each). The V end lost 6 bases, the J end lost 3 bases, and 18 bases lay between the germline ends. Looked up from germline, CDR1 is DFQATT and CDR2 is SNEGSKA (reference sequence). CDR3 length: 15 residues. The CDR3 coding sequence is TGCAGTGCCAGGAGGCCAGTAGGGGACTACAATGAGCAGTTCTTC. It encodes CSARRPVGDYNEQFF.

This chain joins TRBV5-4 and TRBJ2-7, with 9 bases that match TRBD1. This CDR3 has 15 amino acids. Germline V CDR1 and CDR2: SGHNT, YYREEE (reference sequence). J lost 5 bases, V lost 1 base, and 7 bases had no gene match. This CDR3 is CASSLSDRGGDEQYF. The CDR3 DNA follows: TGTGCCAGCAGCTTGTCGGACAGGGGTGGGGACGAGCAGTACTTC.

V usage is TRBV5-1 and J usage is TRBJ2-7; D possibly matches TRBD1 or TRBD2 (5 bases each). The germline gives CDR1 SGHRS, CDR2 YFSETQ. Trimming left V 4 bases short and J 2 bases short, with 16 bases between. This CDR3 has 15 residues. This CDR3 reads CASSLMQGDTYEQYF. The CDR3 coding sequence is TGCGCCAGCAGCCTCATGCAGGGAGACACCTACGAGCAGTACTTC.

This clonotype was seen many times. V and J are TRBV13 and TRBJ2-1; the match to TRBD2 covers 12 bases. V lost 3 bases and J lost 10; bases outside the gene matches: 7. This CDR3 comprises 15 residues. From germline, CDR1 is PRHDT and CDR2 FYEKMQ (reference sequence). This CDR3 reads CASSFPSGGAWEQFF. The CDR3 nucleotides read TGTGCCAGCAGCTTTCCTAGCGGGGGGGCCTGGGAGCAGTTCTTC.

In this sample, this clonotype turned up a few times. The genes are TRBV7-9 and TRBJ2-3; D unclear. The germline CDR1 and CDR2 sequences are SEHNR and FQNEAQ (reference sequence). V was cut by 3 bases and J by 3 bases, with 7 bases left in between. The CDR3 runs 13 residues. DNA for the CDR3: TGTGCCAGCAGCTTCACTCCAACAGATACGCAGTATTTT. This gives the protein CASSFTPTDTQYF.

This clonotype was recorded a few times. A much larger clone lies one base from this, so it may be a read error. The chain combines TRBV9 with TRBJ1-4; no reliable D call. The V gene lost 0 bases and the J gene lost 2 bases, with 8 bases spanning the gap. There are 15 residues in the CDR3. CDR1 is SGDLS and CDR2 is YYNGEE in the germline V gene. The CDR3 loop is CASSVGEVTNEKLFF. The DNA for the CDR3 is TGTGCCAGCAGCGTAGGGGAGGTGACTAATGAAAAACTGTTTTTT.

This clonotype has a count of ten or more. The rearrangement joins TRBV19 to TRBJ1-2; D ambiguous. Germline CDR1 LNHDA, CDR2 SQIVND (reference sequence). Between the trimmed V and J ends, which lost 5 bases and 2 bases, there was a span of 6 bases. This CDR3 is built from 12 residues. CDR3 sequence: CASSPGNYGYTF. CDR3 DNA: TGTGCCAGTAGTCCCGGAAACTATGGCTACACCTTC.